This T cell receptor beta chain came from a study of blood T cell repertoires in COVID-19. Study background: PBMCs, B-cell-depleted T cells, or T cells provided the cDNA or gDNA that made up the material.

CDR1 is MNHEY, CDR2 SVGAGI, per germline. Trimming took 6 bases from V and 5 from J; bases not matched to a gene: 2. CDR3 length: 13 amino acids. Here immunoSEQ multiplex PCR was the method, and the copy in TCRdb shows in-frame clones only, minus some. The sample consists of around 110,000 clones, 70% to 80% of them appearing once. The rearrangement uses TRBV6-5 and TRBJ1-2, with TRBD1 identical over 11 bases. The sequence was collected from a human donor with acute or convalescent COVID-19. The donor label of this sample is uncertain. The material sequenced was peripheral blood. The CDR3 loop is CASRGTGGYGYTF. The CDR3 region has the DNA TGTGCCAGCAGAGGGACAGGGGGGTATGGCTACACCTTC.